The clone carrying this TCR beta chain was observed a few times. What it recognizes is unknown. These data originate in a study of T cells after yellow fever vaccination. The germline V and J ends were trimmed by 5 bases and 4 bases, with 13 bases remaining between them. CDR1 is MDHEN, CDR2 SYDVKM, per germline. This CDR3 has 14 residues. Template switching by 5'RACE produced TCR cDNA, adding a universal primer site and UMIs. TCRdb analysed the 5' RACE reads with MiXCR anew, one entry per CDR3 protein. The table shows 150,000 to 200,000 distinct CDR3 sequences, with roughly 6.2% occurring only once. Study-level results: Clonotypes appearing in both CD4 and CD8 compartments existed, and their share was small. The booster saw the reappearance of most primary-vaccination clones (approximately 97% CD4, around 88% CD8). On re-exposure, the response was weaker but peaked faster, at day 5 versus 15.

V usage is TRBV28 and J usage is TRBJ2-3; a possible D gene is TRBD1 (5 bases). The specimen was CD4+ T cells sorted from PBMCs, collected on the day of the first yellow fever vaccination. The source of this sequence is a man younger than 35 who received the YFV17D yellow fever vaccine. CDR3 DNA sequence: TGTGCCAGCAGTCCAGCGTCAGGGCCAGATACGCAGTATTTT. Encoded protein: CASSPASGPDTQYF.